This entry features one T cell receptor (beta chain) sequence. The data were obtained in a study of sequential checkpoint blockade in melanoma. Whole-study context: TCRbeta immunosequencing was performed on DNA from roughly 91 pretreatment melanoma tumor samples.

Treatment here: randomized to nivolumab then ipilimumab (arm A) or the reverse (arm B). None of the patients previously received DNA-damaging chemotherapy. The protocol was immunoSEQ multiplex PCR, while the TCRdb copy is restricted to in-frame clones and leaves out a portion. This table has about 18,000 clones, 60% to 75% appearing once. The starting material was tumor tissue (inferred from file names), obtained from a patient given nivolumab and ipilimumab in sequence. This TCR was sampled from a human donor with melanoma.

As DNA, the CDR3 is TGTGCCAGCAGCCCCCGGGGAGGGGCTGCTAATCAGCCCCAGCATTTT. It specifies CASSPRGGAANQPQHF. The gene calls are TRBV7-6 and TRBJ1-5; tentative D call: TRBD1 (5 bases). V was pared by 5 bases and J by 4 bases, with 18 bases between. CDR3 length equals 16 residues. Germline CDR1 SGHVS, CDR2 FNYEAQ.